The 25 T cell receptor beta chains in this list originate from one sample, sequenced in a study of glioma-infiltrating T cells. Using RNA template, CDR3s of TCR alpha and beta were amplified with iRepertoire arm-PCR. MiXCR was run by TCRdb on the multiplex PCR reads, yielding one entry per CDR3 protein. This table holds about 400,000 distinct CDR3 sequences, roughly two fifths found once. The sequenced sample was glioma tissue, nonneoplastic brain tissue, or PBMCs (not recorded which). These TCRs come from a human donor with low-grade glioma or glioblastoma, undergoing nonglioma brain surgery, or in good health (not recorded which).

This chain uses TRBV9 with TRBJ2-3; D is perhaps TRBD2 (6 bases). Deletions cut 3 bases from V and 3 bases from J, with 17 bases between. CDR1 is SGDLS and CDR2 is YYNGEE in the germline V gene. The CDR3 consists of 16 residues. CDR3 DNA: TGTGCCAGCAGCGGGCGGGGCCTAGGAGGTACAGATACGCAGTATTTT. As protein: CASSGRGLGGTDTQYF.

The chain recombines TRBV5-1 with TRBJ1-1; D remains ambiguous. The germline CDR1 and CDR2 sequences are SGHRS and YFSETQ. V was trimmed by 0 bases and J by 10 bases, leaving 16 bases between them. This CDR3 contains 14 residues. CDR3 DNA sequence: TGCGCCAGCAGCTTGGACCGTCCGGGGTTTGGAGCTTTCTTT. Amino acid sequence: CASSLDRPGFGAFF. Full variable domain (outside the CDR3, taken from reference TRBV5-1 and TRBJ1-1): KAGVTQTPRYLIKTRGQQVTLSCSPISGHRSVSWYQQTPGQGLQFLFEYFSETQRNKGNFPGRFSGRQFSNSRSEMNVSTLELGDSALYLCASSLDRPGFGAFFGQGTRLTVV.

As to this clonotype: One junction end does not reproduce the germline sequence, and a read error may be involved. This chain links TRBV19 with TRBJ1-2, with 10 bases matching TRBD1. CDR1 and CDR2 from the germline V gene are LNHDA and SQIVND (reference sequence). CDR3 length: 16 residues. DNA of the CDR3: TGTGCCAGTAGTAGCCTGGGACAGGGGTTCGGCTATGGCTACGCCTTC. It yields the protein CASSSLGQGFGYGYAF.

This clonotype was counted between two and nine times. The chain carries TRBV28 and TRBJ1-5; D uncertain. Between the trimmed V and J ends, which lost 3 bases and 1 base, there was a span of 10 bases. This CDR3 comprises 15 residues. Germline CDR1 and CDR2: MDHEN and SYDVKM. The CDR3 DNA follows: TGTGCCAGCAGTTTTGGCAGTCGGAGCAATCAGCCCCAGCATTTT. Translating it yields CASSFGSRSNQPQHF.

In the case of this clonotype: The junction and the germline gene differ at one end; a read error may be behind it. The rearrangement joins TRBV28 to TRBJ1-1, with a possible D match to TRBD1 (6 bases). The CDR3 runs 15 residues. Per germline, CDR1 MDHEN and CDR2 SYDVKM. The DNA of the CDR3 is TGTGCCAGCAGCCTGTATGGGGGCGGGTACACTGAAGCTTTATTT. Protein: CASSLYGGGYTEALF.

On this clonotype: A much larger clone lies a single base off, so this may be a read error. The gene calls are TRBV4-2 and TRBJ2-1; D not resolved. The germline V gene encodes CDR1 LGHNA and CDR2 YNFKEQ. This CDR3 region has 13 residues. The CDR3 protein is CARSQDRHNEQFF. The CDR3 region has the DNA TGTGCCAGAAGCCAAGATCGGCACAATGAGCAGTTCTTC.

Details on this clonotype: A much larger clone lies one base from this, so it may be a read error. CDR3 in amino acids: CSASRDMGGNEQYF. The CDR3 nucleotides are TGCAGTGCTAGTCGGGACATGGGGGGCAACGAGCAGTACTTC. The chain links TRBV20-1 to TRBJ2-7, with D perhaps being TRBD1 or TRBD2 (6 bases each). Looked up from germline, CDR1 is DFQATT and CDR2 is SNEGSKA (reference sequence). Trimming took 3 bases from V and 5 from J, leaving 17 bases between them. The CDR3 covers 14 residues.

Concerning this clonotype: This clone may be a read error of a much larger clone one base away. The CDR3 DNA reads as TGCAGTGCTAGAACCGGGGCCAATCAGCCCCAGCATTTT. It specifies CSARTGANQPQHF. The chain recombines TRBV20-1 with TRBJ1-5, with D possibly being TRBD1 (5 bases). Germline lookup yields CDR1 DFQATT and CDR2 SNEGSKA (reference sequence). Trimming shortened V by 2 bases and J by 3 bases, and 8 bases separated the two germline ends. The CDR3 runs 13 residues.

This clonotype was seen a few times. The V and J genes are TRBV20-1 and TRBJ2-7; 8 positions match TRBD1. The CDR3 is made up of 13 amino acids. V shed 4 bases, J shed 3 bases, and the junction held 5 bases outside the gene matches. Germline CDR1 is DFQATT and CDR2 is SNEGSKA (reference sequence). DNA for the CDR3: TGCAGTGCTAAGGACAGGGTGGGCTACGAGCAGTACTTC. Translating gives CSAKDRVGYEQYF.

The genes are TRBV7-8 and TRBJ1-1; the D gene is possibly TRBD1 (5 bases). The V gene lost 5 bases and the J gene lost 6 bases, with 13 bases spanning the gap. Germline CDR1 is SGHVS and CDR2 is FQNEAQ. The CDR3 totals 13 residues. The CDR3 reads CASSLLQESEAFF. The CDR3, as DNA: TGTGCCAGCAGCCTCTTACAGGAGTCTGAAGCTTTCTTT.

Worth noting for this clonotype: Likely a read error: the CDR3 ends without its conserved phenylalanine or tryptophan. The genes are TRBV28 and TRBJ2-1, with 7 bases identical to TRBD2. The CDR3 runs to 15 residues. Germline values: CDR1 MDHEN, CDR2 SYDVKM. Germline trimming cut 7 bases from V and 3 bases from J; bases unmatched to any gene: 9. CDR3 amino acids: CASTLRTGGYNEQFS. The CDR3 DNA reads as TGTGCCAGCACCCTAAGGACGGGAGGCTACAATGAGCAGTTCTCC.

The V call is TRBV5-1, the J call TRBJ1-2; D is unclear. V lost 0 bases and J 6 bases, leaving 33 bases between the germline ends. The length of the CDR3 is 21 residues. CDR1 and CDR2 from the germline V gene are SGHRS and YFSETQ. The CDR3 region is CASSLVVSQATIVWGSDGYTF. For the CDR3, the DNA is TGCGCCAGCAGCTTGGTAGTATCGCAGGCCACAATTGTTTGGGGTTCCGATGGCTACACCTTC.

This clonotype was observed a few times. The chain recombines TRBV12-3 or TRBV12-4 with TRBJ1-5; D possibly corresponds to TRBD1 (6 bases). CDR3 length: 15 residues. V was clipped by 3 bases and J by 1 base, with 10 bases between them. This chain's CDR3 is CASSFRGGSNQPQHF. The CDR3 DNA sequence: TGTGCCAGCAGTTTCAGGGGTGGCAGCAATCAGCCCCAGCATTTT.

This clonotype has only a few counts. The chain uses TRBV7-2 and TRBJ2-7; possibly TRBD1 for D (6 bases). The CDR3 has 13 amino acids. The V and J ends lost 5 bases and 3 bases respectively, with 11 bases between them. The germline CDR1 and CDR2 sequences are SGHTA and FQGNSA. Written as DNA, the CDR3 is TGTGCCAGCAGCCCCACAGGGTTCTACGAGCAGTACTTC. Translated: CASSPTGFYEQYF.

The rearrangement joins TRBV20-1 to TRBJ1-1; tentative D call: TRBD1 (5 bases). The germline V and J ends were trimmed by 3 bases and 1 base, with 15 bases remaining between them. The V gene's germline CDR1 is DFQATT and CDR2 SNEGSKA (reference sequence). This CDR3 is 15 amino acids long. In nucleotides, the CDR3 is TGCAGTGCTAGTCACCCCGGGGGGGGGAACACTGAAGCTTTCTTT. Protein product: CSASHPGGGNTEAFF.

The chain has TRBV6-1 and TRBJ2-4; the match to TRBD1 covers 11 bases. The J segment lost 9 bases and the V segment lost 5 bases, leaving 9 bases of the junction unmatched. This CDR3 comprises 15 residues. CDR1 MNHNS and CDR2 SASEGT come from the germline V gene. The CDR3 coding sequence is TGTGCCAGCAGTCACCCCGGACAGGGGGCGGTCATTCAGTACTTC. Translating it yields CASSHPGQGAVIQYF.

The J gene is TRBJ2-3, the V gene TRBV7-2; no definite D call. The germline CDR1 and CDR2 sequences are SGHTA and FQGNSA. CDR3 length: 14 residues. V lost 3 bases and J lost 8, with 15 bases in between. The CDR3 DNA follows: TGTGCCAGCAGCTTCCGGCCGCTTTGTGGTACGCAGTATTTT. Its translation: CASSFRPLCGTQYF.

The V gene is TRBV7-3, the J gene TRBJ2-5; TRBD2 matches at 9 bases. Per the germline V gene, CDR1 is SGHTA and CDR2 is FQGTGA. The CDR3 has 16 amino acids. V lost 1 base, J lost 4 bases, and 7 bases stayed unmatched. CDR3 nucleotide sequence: TGTGCCAGCAGCTTAATCGGCGGGGGGGCCACAGAGACCCAGTACTTC. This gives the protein CASSLIGGGATETQYF.

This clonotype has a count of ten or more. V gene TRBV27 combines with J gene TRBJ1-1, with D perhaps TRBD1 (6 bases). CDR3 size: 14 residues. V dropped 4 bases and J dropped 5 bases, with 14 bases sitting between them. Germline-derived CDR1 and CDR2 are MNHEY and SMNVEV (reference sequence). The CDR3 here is CASSYGHQGTEAFF. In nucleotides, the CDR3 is TGTGCCAGCAGTTACGGGCATCAGGGGACTGAAGCTTTCTTT.

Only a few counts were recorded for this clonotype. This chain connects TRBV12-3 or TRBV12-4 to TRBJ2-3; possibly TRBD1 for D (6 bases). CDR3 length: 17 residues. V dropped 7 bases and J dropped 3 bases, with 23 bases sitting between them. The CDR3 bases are TGTGCCAGCACCCCTTGGTCCAGCAGGGGAGAGACAGATACGCAGTATTTT. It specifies CASTPWSSRGETDTQYF.

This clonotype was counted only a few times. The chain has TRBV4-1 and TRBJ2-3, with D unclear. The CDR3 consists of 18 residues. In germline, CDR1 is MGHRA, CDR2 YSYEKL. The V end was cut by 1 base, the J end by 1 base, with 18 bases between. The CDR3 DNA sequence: TGCGCCAGCAGCCAAGGCCATGGGGTGTTAGACGGCACAGATACGCAGTATTTT. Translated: CASSQGHGVLDGTDTQYF.

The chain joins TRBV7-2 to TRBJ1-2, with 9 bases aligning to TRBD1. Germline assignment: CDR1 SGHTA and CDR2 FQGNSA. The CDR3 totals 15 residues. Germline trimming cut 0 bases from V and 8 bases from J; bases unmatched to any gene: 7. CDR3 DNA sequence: TGTGCCAGCAGCTTAGCACGGGACAGGGTAGACGGCTACACCTTC. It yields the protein CASSLARDRVDGYTF.

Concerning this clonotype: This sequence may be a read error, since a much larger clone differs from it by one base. The chain's CDR3 is CASGAGGTGDEQYF. In DNA form, the CDR3 reads TGCGCCAGCGGAGCGGGAGGGACTGGGGACGAGCAGTACTTC. The chain has TRBV4-1 and TRBJ2-7; TRBD2 matches at 10 bases. The CDR3 runs 14 residues. The trim removed 8 bases at V and 5 bases at J, leaving 9 bases unmatched. Germline-derived CDR1 and CDR2 are MGHRA and YSYEKL.

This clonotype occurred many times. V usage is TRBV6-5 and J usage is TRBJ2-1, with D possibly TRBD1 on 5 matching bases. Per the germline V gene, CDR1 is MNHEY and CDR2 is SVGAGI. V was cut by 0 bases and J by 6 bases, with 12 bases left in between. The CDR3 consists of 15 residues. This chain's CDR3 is CASSYSGLWVNEQFF. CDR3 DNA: TGTGCCAGCAGTTACTCGGGGCTATGGGTCAATGAGCAGTTCTTC.

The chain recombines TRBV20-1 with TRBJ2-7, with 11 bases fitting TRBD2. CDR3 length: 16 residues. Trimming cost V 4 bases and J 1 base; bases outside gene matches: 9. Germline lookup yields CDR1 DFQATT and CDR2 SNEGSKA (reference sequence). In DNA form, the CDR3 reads TGCAGTGCTAACTCCGGGACTAGCGGAGAATCCTACGAGCAGTACTTC. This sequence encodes CSANSGTSGESYEQYF.